A selection of T cell receptor beta chains follows, all from one sample in a study of cytomegalovirus exposure and HLA in healthy donors. Sequenced by immunoSEQ multiplex PCR; TCRdb stores in-frame clones only, minus some. The sample has about 150,000 clones; roughly four fifths are singletons. The specimen was PBMCs. Receptors were obtained from a man between 18 and 35 years old in good health and CMV-seronegative. The conserved cysteine and the conserved F or W are not part of the CDR3 here.

- | 11 | TRBV6-5 | ASSYAEAYEQY
TRBJ2-2 | 14 | TRBV10-3 | AISPGTASNTGELF
TRBJ1-1 | 12 | TRBV5-1 | ASSGTNVGTEAF
TRBJ2-2 | 14 | TRBV27 | ASSLRGHKNTGELF
TRBJ2-2 | 12 | TRBV2 | ASRDRGQTGELF
TRBJ1-6 | 11 | TRBV6-5 | ASSYGWSSPLH
TRBJ2-7 | 13 | TRBV5-4 | ASSSQPSVPHEQY
TRBJ1-2 | 12 | TRBV4-1 | VSSGQGVGYGYT
TRBJ2-7 | 10 | TRBV6-1 | ASRSGSYEQY
TRBJ1-5 | 12 | TRBV6-1 | ASSEARGNQPQH
TRBJ2-3 | 11 | TRBV25-1 | ASSVRELDTQY
TRBJ2-7 | 11 | TRBV7-8 | ASSLGPGSEQY
TRBJ2-7 | 14 | TRBV19 | ASSIIRGQGYYEQY
TRBJ1-1 | 13 | TRBV25-1 | ASSEPLSRGAEAF
TRBJ2-5 | 12 | TRBV29-1 | SAAGQGAGETQY
TRBJ1-2 | 14 | TRBV11-2 | ASSFTSLGAYYGYT
TRBJ2-1 | 17 | TRBV28 | ASSLSPRAGLSSYNEQF
TRBJ1-1 | 10 | TRBV11-3 | ASSLYGTEAF
TRBJ2-7 | 11 | TRBV10-2 | ASWTGLTYEQY
TRBJ2-5 | 12 | TRBV7-9 | ASSQGGRGETQY
TRBJ2-7 | 15 | TRBV27 | ASSLGQGPAGGQEQY
TRBJ1-4 | 12 | TRBV27 | ASRRRRGNEKLF
TRBJ1-5 | 12 | TRBV28 | ASSLSRRSQPQH
TRBJ1-4 | 13 | TRBV5-1 | ASSLGSGLGEKLF
TRBJ2-7 | 13 | TRBV19 | ASSMVAGRYYEQY
TRBJ1-5 | 13 | TRBV28 | ASSLWTDSNQPQH
TRBJ1-2 | 12 | TRBV7-9 | ASSLTVTNYGYT
TRBJ2-3 | 14 | TRBV10-3 | AISESMSRAADTQY
TRBJ1-1 | 13 | TRBV27 | ASSLGPGGNTEAF
TRBJ1-4 | 12 | TRBV7-6 | ASSLQGGNEKLF
TRBJ2-3 | 12 | TRBV29-1 | SAWSSGRGDTQY
TRBJ1-5 | 14 | TRBV18 | ASSPGLGQGNQPQH
TRBJ1-5 | 10 | TRBV6-6 | ASSYSREPQH
TRBJ2-7 | 13 | TRBV7-9 | ASSPFPGSVYEQY